Each of the 26 T cell receptor beta chains below was sequenced from the same sample in a study of CD8 T cells in Susac syndrome. The RNA, roughly 0.45 to 1 ug, was put through reverse transcription using random hexamers. In TCRdb, the immunoSEQ multiplex PCR reads were re-called with MiXCR into one record per CDR3 protein. The sample records approximately 190,000 distinct CDR3 sequences, about 96% being singletons. Sequenced material: CD4+ T cells from PBMCs. The receptors shown here come from a human donor with multiple sclerosis.

The chain couples TRBV24-1 to TRBJ2-2, with no clear D. Trimming shortened V by 7 bases and J by 0 bases, and 5 bases separated the two germline ends. Germline lookup yields CDR1 KGHDR and CDR2 SFDVKD. CDR3 length: 13 amino acids. The CDR3 DNA reads TGTGCCACCAGCGGTGCGAACACCGGGGAGCTGTTTTTT. As protein: CATSGANTGELFF.

The chain is built from TRBV28 and TRBJ2-5; no reliable D call. V shed 5 bases and J shed 5 bases, with 15 bases lying between them. CDR3 length equals 14 residues. CDR1 is MDHEN, CDR2 SYDVKM, per germline. This chain's CDR3 is CASSPPPTPETQYF. The CDR3 DNA reads as TGTGCCAGCAGTCCGCCCCCGACCCCGGAGACCCAGTACTTC.

The chain links TRBV27 to TRBJ1-2; D unresolved. The CDR3 is made up of 13 amino acids. V lost 3 bases to trimming and J lost 4 bases, with 9 bases between them. Germline V gene sequence: CDR1 MNHEY, CDR2 SMNVEV (reference sequence). The CDR3 sequence: CASSFTMSYGYTF. CDR3 nucleotides: TGTGCCAGCAGTTTCACCATGTCCTATGGCTACACCTTC.

The rearrangement joins TRBV3-1 to TRBJ1-2; tentatively, D is TRBD1 (6 bases). Germline V gene lookup returns CDR1 LGHDT and CDR2 YNNKEL (reference sequence). The length of the CDR3 is 15 residues. Trimming left V 1 base short and J 4 bases short, with 13 bases between. The CDR3 sequence is CASSQGQVNGYGYTF. CDR3 nucleotide sequence: TGTGCCAGCAGCCAAGGACAGGTGAATGGCTATGGCTACACCTTC.

The J gene is TRBJ2-3, the V gene TRBV29-1; the match to TRBD1 covers 11 bases. The V gene's germline CDR1 is SQVTM and CDR2 ANQGSEA. V shed 5 bases and J 2 bases; nucleotides not matched to a gene: 6. This CDR3 contains 15 residues. DNA for the CDR3: TGCAGCGTTATAGGACAGGGGGCCCACACAGATACGCAGTATTTT. Translation gives CSVIGQGAHTDTQYF.

CDR3 sequence (DNA): TGCAGTGCTAGTGCCTCCGGGACAGGGGCTTACGAGCAGTACTTC. Translating it yields CSASASGTGAYEQYF. This sequence joins TRBV20-1 and TRBJ2-7; 10 bases map to TRBD1. CDR3 size: 15 residues. V was clipped by 3 bases and J by 4 bases; unmatched bases: 9. Germline CDR1 DFQATT, CDR2 SNEGSKA (reference sequence).

V is TRBV7-8 and J is TRBJ1-2; TRBD1 might be the D (5 bases). The germline CDR1 and CDR2 sequences are SGHVS and FQNEAQ. V lost 1 base and J 4 bases, leaving 10 bases between the germline ends. The CDR3 totals 14 residues. DNA of the CDR3: TGTGCCAGCAGCTTAGAAATGGGGCTCTATGGCTACACCTTC. It specifies CASSLEMGLYGYTF.

This rearrangement joins TRBV20-1 to TRBJ2-2, with unresolved D. Per the germline V gene, CDR1 is DFQATT and CDR2 is SNEGSKA (reference sequence). The CDR3 has 14 amino acids. With 3 bases removed from V and 0 bases from J, the gap between germline ends came to 8 bases. The CDR3 spells CSARSSSNTGELFF. CDR3 sequence (DNA): TGCAGTGCTAGGAGCAGCTCGAACACCGGGGAGCTGTTTTTT.

V and J are TRBV3-1 and TRBJ2-7; D not certain. Trimming shortened V by 2 bases and J by 3 bases, and 8 bases separated the two germline ends. Germline CDR1 LGHDT, CDR2 YNNKEL (reference sequence). The CDR3 contains 13 residues. CDR3 residues: CASSQLPRYEQYF. The CDR3 DNA follows: TGTGCCAGCAGCCAACTCCCCCGCTACGAGCAGTACTTC.

This sequence joins TRBV9 and TRBJ1-6; tentatively, D is TRBD1 (5 bases). The germline V and J ends were trimmed by 6 bases and 5 bases, with 12 bases remaining between them. Germline values: CDR1 SGDLS, CDR2 YYNGEE. The CDR3 covers 14 residues. DNA for the CDR3: TGTGCCAGCAACAGCGGGGCCGATAATTCACCCCTCCACTTT. Translating gives CASNSGADNSPLHF.

This clonotype occurred a few times. V gene TRBV6-1 combines with J gene TRBJ2-5, with 7 positions matching TRBD2. CDR1 MNHNS and CDR2 SASEGT come from the germline V gene. After removal of 10 bases from V and 4 bases from J, the junction contained 12 bases not matched to a gene. The CDR3 runs 14 residues. CDR3 loop: CATLEAGEGETQYF. CDR3 nucleotides: TGTGCCACCTTGGAGGCGGGAGAGGGAGAGACCCAGTACTTC.

Here the CDR3 reads CASSQDIQGAGNTIYF. CDR3 DNA: TGCGCCAGCAGCCAAGACATACAGGGCGCGGGAAACACCATATATTTT. V and J are TRBV4-1 and TRBJ1-3; a possible D gene is TRBD1 (6 bases). The CDR3 sequence is 16 residues long. With 0 bases removed from V and 4 bases from J, the gap between germline ends came to 13 bases. Germline V lookup: CDR1 MGHRA, CDR2 YSYEKL.

This clonotype has more than one count but fewer than ten. This chain connects TRBV18 to TRBJ2-5; D is unclear. The V gene lost 2 bases and the J gene lost 3 bases, with 4 bases spanning the gap. The CDR3 covers 12 residues. Germline V gene data show CDR1 as KGHSH and CDR2 as LQKENI. CDR3 amino acids: CASSPGEETQYF. CDR3 sequence (DNA): TGTGCCAGCTCACCAGGGGAAGAGACCCAGTACTTC.

For the CDR3, the DNA is TGCAGTGCTAGTACGGCGGGGGCCAGCTCCTACAATGAGCAGTTCTTC. Translation: CSASTAGASSYNEQFF. The V gene is TRBV20-1, the J gene TRBJ2-1, with D maybe TRBD2 (7 bases). The CDR3 runs 16 residues. CDR1 and CDR2 (germline): DFQATT, SNEGSKA (reference sequence). The ends were cut back, 3 bases at V and 0 bases at J, with 15 bases in the middle.

CDR3: CASSAAGTYEQYF. DNA of the CDR3: TGTGCCAGCAGCGCCGCGGGGACCTACGAGCAGTACTTC. The chain is built from TRBV9 and TRBJ2-7; the D gene is possibly TRBD2 (6 bases). Trimming shortened V by 3 bases and J by 2 bases, and 9 bases separated the two germline ends. CDR1 and CDR2 from the germline V gene are SGDLS and YYNGEE. This CDR3 has 13 amino acids. Looking up the rest from reference TRBV9 and TRBJ2-7 gives the full variable domain: DSGVTQTPKHLITATGQRVTLRCSPRSGDLSVYWYQQSLDQGLQFLIQYYNGEERAKGNILERFSAQQFPDLHSELNLSSLELGDSALYFCASSAAGTYEQYFGPGTRLTVT.

The chain recombines TRBV9 with TRBJ2-5; no reliable D call. Germline loops: CDR1 SGDLS, CDR2 YYNGEE. CDR3 length: 15 amino acids. With 2 bases removed from V and 2 bases from J, the gap between germline ends came to 13 bases. The CDR3 protein is CASSVSAVTQETQYF. CDR3 DNA: TGTGCCAGCAGCGTCTCTGCGGTTACTCAAGAGACCCAGTACTTC.

The genes are TRBV5-1 and TRBJ2-3; D gene unclear. CDR1 and CDR2 (germline): SGHRS, YFSETQ. Trimming removed 4 bases at V and 5 bases at J, with 11 bases between. This CDR3 spans 13 amino acids. The CDR3 sequence: CASSVGWQDTQYF. The CDR3 DNA reads as TGCGCCAGCAGCGTCGGTTGGCAAGATACGCAGTATTTT. Using reference TRBV5-1 and TRBJ2-3 for the parts outside the CDR3, the full variable domain is KAGVTQTPRYLIKTRGQQVTLSCSPISGHRSVSWYQQTPGQGLQFLFEYFSETQRNKGNFPGRFSGRQFSNSRSEMNVSTLELGDSALYLCASSVGWQDTQYFGPGTRLTVL.

This chain uses TRBV4-1 with TRBJ2-4; D gene unclear. CDR1 is MGHRA and CDR2 is YSYEKL in the germline V gene. Trimming removed 4 bases at V and 8 bases at J, with 12 bases between. The CDR3 consists of 13 residues. The DNA for the CDR3 is TGCGCCAGCAGCCTCACGGAAGGAGACATTCAGTACTTC. This sequence encodes CASSLTEGDIQYF.

The J gene is TRBJ1-5, the V gene TRBV3-1, with no clear D. Germline loops: CDR1 LGHDT, CDR2 YNNKEL (reference sequence). Trimming took 5 bases from V and 5 from J, leaving 10 bases between them. The CDR3 consists of 13 residues. This CDR3 reads CASSATMDQPQHF. CDR3 DNA: TGTGCCAGCAGCGCCACGATGGATCAGCCCCAGCATTTT.

The chain combines TRBV18 with TRBJ2-1, with D perhaps given as TRBD1 or TRBD2 (5 bases each). Trimming left V 5 bases short and J 6 bases short, with 17 bases between. Germline loops: CDR1 KGHSH, CDR2 LQKENI. CDR3 size: 15 residues. Here the CDR3 DNA reads TGTGCCAGCTCAGCTACCGGGACCACCGGCAATGAGCAGTTCTTC. Protein: CASSATGTTGNEQFF.

The CDR3 sequence is CASRTGQAKNIQYF. CDR3 DNA: TGTGCCAGCCGGACAGGGCAAGCCAAAAACATTCAGTACTTC. The V and J genes are TRBV6-5 and TRBJ2-4, with 8 bases aligning to TRBD1. The V segment lost 8 bases and the J segment 0 bases; nucleotides outside the gene matches: 3. The germline V gene encodes CDR1 MNHEY and CDR2 SVGAGI. The CDR3 contains 14 residues.

The J gene is TRBJ2-5, the V gene TRBV6-6, with D possibly being TRBD1 (6 bases). Germline V gene lookup returns CDR1 MNHNY and CDR2 SVGAGI (reference sequence). V was cut by 5 bases and J by 5 bases, with 15 bases left in between. CDR3 length: 14 residues. CDR3 sequence: CASSALRGSETQYF. The DNA for the CDR3 is TGTGCCAGCAGTGCCCTCAGGGGCTCGGAGACCCAGTACTTC.

This clonotype was counted once. The rearrangement joins TRBV12-3 or TRBV12-4 to TRBJ1-6; a weak D match, TRBD1 (5 bases). This CDR3 comprises 16 residues. Deletions cut 0 bases from V and 10 bases from J, with 16 bases between. The CDR3 loop reads CASSLAAAGTGSPLHF. The CDR3 DNA reads TGTGCCAGCAGTTTAGCGGCGGCAGGGACCGGATCACCCCTCCACTTT.

The gene calls are TRBV27 and TRBJ1-5; D unclear. V lost 5 bases and J lost 6, with 14 bases in between. Germline V CDR1 and CDR2: MNHEY, SMNVEV (reference sequence). The CDR3 consists of 14 residues. The CDR3 DNA sequence: TGTGCCAGCAGTGCAAGCAGCGGACTTCAGCCCCAGCATTTT. It encodes CASSASSGLQPQHF.

The rearrangement joins TRBV14 to TRBJ2-2, with D possibly matching TRBD1 (6 bases). The V gene's germline CDR1 is SGHDN and CDR2 FVKESK. The CDR3 runs to 15 residues. V dropped 1 base and J dropped 5 bases, with 11 bases sitting between them. CDR3 sequence: CASSQAVRGTGELFF. CDR3 sequence (DNA): TGTGCCAGCAGCCAAGCAGTCAGGGGTACCGGGGAGCTGTTTTTT.

V and J are TRBV20-1 and TRBJ2-1, with D perhaps TRBD1 (6 bases). Germline V gene data show CDR1 as DFQATT and CDR2 as SNEGSKA (reference sequence). The CDR3 is made up of 12 amino acids. V was pared by 6 bases and J by 10 bases, with 16 bases between. CDR3 amino acids: CSAGKQGLEQFF. The CDR3, as DNA: TGCAGTGCGGGGAAACAGGGCTTAGAGCAGTTCTTC.